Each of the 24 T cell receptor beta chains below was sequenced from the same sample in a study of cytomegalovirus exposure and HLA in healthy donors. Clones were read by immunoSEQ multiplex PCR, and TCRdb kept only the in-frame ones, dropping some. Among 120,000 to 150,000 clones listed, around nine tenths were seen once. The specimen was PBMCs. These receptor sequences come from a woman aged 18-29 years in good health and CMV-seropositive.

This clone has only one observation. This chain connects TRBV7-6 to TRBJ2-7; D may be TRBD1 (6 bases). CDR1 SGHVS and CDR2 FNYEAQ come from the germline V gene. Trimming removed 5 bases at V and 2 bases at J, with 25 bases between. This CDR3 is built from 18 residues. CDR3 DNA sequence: TGTGCCAGCAGCCCCAGGCACGTACAGGGCCCCCCGACCTACGAGCAGTACTTC. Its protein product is CASSPRHVQGPPTYEQYF.

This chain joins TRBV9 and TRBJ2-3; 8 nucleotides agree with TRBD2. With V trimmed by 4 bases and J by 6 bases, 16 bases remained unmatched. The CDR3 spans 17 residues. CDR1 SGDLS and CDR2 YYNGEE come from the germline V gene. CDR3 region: CASSPEPLAGGGDTQYF. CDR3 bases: TGTGCCAGCAGCCCCGAACCCCTGGCGGGAGGAGGGGATACGCAGTATTTT.

This CDR3 reads CASSQDPRNTIYF. The CDR3 bases are TGCGCCAGCAGCCAAGACCCCAGAAACACCATATATTTT. The chain carries TRBV4-3 and TRBJ1-3; no clear D gene. The CDR3 extends over 13 amino acids. CDR1 is LGHNA and CDR2 is YSLEER in the germline V gene. Trimming removed 0 bases at V and 5 bases at J, with 5 bases between.

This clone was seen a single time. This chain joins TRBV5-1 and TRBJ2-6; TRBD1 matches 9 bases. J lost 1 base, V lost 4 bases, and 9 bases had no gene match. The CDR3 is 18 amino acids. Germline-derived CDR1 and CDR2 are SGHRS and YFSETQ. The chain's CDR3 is CASSERQGERSGANVLTF. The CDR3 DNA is TGCGCCAGCAGCGAGAGACAGGGGGAGAGGTCTGGGGCCAACGTCCTGACTTTC.

CDR3 sequence (DNA): TGCGCCAGCAGATATGGGACAGGAAACTCCTACGAGCAGTACTTC. Its translation is CASRYGTGNSYEQYF. This chain connects TRBV5-1 to TRBJ2-7, with 8 bases aligning to TRBD1. Per the germline V gene, CDR1 is SGHRS and CDR2 is YFSETQ. V shed 5 bases, J shed 0 bases, and the junction held 7 bases outside the gene matches. This CDR3 contains 15 residues. Full variable domain (rest looked up from reference TRBV5-1 and TRBJ2-7): KAGVTQTPRYLIKTRGQQVTLSCSPISGHRSVSWYQQTPGQGLQFLFEYFSETQRNKGNFPGRFSGRQFSNSRSEMNVSTLELGDSALYLCASRYGTGNSYEQYFGPGTRLTVT.

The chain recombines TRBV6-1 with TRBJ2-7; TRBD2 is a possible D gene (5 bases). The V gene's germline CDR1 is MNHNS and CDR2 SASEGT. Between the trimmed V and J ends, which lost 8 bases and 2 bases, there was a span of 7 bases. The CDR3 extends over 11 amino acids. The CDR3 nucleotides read TGTGCCAGCGGGAGAGCCTACGAGCAGTACTTC. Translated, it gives CASGRAYEQYF.

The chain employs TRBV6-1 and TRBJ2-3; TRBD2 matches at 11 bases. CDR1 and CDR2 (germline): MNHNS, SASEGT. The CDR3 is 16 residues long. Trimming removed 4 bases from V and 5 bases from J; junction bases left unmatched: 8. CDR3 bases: TGTGCCAGCAGTGCATTAGCGGGGGGGCCGGTAGATACGCAGTATTTT. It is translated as CASSALAGGPVDTQYF.

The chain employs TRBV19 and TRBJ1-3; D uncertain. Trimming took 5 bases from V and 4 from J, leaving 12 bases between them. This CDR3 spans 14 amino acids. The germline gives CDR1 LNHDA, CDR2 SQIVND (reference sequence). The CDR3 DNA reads TGTGCCAGTAGTCCCCTTGGCTCGGGAAACACCATATATTTT. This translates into CASSPLGSGNTIYF. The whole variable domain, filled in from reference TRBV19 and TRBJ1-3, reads DGGITQSPKYLFRKEGQNVTLSCEQNLNHDAMYWYRQDPGQGLRLIYYSQIVNDFQKGDIAEGYSVSREKKESFPLTVTSAQKNPTAFYLCASSPLGSGNTIYFGEGSWLTVV.

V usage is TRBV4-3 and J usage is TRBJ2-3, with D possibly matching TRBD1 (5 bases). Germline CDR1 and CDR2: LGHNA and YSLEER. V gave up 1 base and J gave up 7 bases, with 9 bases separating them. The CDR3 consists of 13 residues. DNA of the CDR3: TGCGCCAGCAGCCAAGTGGCAGGGCATACGCAGTATTTT. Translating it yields CASSQVAGHTQYF.

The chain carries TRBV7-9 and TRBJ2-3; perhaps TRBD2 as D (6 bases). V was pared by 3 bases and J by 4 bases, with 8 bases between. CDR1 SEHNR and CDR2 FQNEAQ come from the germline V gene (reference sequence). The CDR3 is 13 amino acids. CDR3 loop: CASSFREPDTQYF. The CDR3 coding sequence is TGTGCCAGCAGCTTCCGGGAGCCAGATACGCAGTATTTT.

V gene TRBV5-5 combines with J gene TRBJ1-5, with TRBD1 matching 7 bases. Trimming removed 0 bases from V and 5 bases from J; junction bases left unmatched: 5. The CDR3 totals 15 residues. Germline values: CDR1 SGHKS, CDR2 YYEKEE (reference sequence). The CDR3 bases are TGTGCCAGCAGCTTGGAAGGGGGCTCCCATCAGCCCCAGCATTTT. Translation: CASSLEGGSHQPQHF.

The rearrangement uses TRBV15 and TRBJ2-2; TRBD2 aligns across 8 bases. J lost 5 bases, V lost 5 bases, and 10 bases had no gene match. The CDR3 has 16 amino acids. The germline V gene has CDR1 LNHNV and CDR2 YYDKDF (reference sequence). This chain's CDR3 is CATSVYAGGLTGELFF. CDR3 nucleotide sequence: TGTGCCACCAGCGTATATGCGGGGGGCCTTACCGGGGAGCTGTTTTTT.

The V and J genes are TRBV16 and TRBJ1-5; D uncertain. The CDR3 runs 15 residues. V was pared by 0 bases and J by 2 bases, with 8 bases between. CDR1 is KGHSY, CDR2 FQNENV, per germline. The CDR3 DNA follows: TGTGCCAGCAGCCAATCGCTCCAGGGCAATCAGCCCCAGCATTTT. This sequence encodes CASSQSLQGNQPQHF.

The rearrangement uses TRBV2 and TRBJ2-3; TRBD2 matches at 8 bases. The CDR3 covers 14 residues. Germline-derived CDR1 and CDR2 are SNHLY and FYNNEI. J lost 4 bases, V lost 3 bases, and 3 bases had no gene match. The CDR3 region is CASSEGLVSDTQYF. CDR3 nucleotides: TGTGCCAGCAGTGAGGGACTAGTTTCAGATACGCAGTATTTT.

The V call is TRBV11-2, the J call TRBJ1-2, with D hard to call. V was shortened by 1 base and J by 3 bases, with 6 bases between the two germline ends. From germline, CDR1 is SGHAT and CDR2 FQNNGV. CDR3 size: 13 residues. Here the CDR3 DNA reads TGTGCCAGCAGCTTAGTGCCGGACTATGGCTACACCTTC. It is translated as CASSLVPDYGYTF.

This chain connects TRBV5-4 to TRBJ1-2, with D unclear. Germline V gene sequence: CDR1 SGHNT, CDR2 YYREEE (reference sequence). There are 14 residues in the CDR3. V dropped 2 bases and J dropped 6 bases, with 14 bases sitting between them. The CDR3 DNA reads TGTGCCAGCAGCTTTACGCAGAGCCGGGATGGCTACACCTTC. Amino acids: CASSFTQSRDGYTF.

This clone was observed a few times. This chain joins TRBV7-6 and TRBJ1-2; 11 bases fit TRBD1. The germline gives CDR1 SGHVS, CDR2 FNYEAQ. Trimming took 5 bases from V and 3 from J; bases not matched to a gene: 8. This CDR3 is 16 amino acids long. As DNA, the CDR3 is TGTGCCAGCAGCCACCAGCCGGGACAGGGGGACTATGGCTACACCTTC. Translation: CASSHQPGQGDYGYTF.

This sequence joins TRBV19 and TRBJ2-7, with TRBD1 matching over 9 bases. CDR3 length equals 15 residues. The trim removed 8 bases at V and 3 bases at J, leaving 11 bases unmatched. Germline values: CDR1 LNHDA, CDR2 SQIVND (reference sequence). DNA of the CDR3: TGTGCCAGTCCCTCCCACCGGGACAGGGTCTACGAGCAGTACTTC. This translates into CASPSHRDRVYEQYF.

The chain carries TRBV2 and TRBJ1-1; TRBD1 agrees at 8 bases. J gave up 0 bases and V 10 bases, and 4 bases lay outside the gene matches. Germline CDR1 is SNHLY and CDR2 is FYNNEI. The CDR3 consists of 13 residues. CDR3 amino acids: CATQGALNTEAFF. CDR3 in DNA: TGTGCCACCCAGGGGGCCCTGAACACTGAAGCTTTCTTT.

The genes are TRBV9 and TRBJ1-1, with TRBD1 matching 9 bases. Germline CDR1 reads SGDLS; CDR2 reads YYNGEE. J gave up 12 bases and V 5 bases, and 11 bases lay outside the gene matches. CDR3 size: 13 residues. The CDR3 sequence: CASSVAGTGQSFF. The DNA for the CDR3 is TGTGCCAGCAGTGTGGCCGGGACAGGGCAGTCTTTCTTT. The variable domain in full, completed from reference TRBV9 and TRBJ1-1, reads DSGVTQTPKHLITATGQRVTLRCSPRSGDLSVYWYQQSLDQGLQFLIQYYNGEERAKGNILERFSAQQFPDLHSELNLSSLELGDSALYFCASSVAGTGQSFFGQGTRLTVV.

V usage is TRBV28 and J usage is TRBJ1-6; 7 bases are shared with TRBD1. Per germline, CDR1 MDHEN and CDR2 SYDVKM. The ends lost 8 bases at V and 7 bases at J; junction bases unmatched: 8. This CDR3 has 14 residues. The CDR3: CASSITRGNSPLHF. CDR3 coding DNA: TGTGCCAGCTCAATTACCAGGGGGAATTCACCCCTCCACTTT.

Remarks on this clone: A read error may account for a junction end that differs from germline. This CDR3 reads CTSSPQGAGVAYEQYF. The CDR3 region has the DNA TGTACCAGCTCACCCCAAGGAGCGGGAGTAGCCTACGAGCAGTACTTC. The chain links TRBV18 to TRBJ2-7, with 8 bases aligning to TRBD2. CDR1 is KGHSH, CDR2 LQKENI, per germline. This CDR3 contains 16 residues.

For the CDR3, the DNA is TGCGCCAGCAGCCACCTACAGAGCTCTGGAAACACCATATATTTT. As protein: CASSHLQSSGNTIYF. The chain links TRBV4-3 to TRBJ1-3; D not certain. With 3 bases removed from V and 0 bases from J, the gap between germline ends came to 9 bases. This CDR3 is built from 15 residues. Germline-derived CDR1 and CDR2 are LGHNA and YSLEER.

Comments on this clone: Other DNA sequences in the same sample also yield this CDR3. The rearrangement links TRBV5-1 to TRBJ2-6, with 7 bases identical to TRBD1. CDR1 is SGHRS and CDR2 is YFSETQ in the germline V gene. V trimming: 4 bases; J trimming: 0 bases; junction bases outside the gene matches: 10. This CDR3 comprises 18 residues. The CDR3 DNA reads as TGCGCCAGCAGCCTCCGACAGGGCGCCAGCTCTGGGGCCAACGTCCTGACTTTC. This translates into CASSLRQGASSGANVLTF. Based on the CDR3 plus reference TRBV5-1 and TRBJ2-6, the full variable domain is KAGVTQTPRYLIKTRGQQVTLSCSPISGHRSVSWYQQTPGQGLQFLFEYFSETQRNKGNFPGRFSGRQFSNSRSEMNVSTLELGDSALYLCASSLRQGASSGANVLTFGAGSRLTVL.